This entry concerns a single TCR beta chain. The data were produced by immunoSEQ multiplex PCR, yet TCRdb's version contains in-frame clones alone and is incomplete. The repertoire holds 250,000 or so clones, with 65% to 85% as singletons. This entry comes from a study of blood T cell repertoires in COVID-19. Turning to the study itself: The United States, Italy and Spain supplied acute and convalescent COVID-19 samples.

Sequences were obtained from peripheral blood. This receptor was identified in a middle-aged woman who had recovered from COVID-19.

The CDR3 DNA reads TGTGCCAGCAGTTTCTCAGGGTTGGCCGGCAATCAGCCCCAGCATTTT. It yields the protein CASSFSGLAGNQPQHF. The chain joins TRBV28 to TRBJ1-5, with D perhaps matching TRBD1 (5 bases). Germline V gene sequence: CDR1 MDHEN, CDR2 SYDVKM. V was pared by 3 bases and J by 2 bases, with 14 bases between. This CDR3 comprises 16 residues.